This is a list of T cell receptor beta chains from one sample in a study of T cell responses to AZD1222 COVID-19 vaccine. Profiling relied on immunoSEQ multiplex PCR, and the TCRdb table lists in-frame clones only, not all of them. Of more than 50,000 clones in the sample, roughly 87% were seen once. The material was peripheral blood, obtained 28 days after the second AZD1222 dose. These receptors were collected from an adult who received the AZD1222 COVID-19 vaccine. Each CDR3 is given with its conserved first and last residue. The D gene is left open where the match is weak. Expanded clones get a size class; other rows say once, few or many, or leave the size out.

len	j_gene	v_gene	abundance	d_gene	CDR3nt	CDR3aa
14	TRBJ2-2	TRBV7-9	NA	NA	TGTGCCAGCATCAGGACGGCGAACACCGGGGAGCTGTTTTTT	CASIRTANTGELFF
13	TRBJ1-1	TRBV5-1	NA	TRBD1	TGCGCCAGCAGCCGCACAGGGGACACTGAAGCTTTCTTT	CASSRTGDTEAFF
14	TRBJ1-4	TRBV30	NA	NA	TGTGCCTGGAGTGTGGGACACCCGCCTGGGGAACTGTTTTTT	CAWSVGHPPGELFF
14	TRBJ2-7	TRBV7-9	NA	NA	TGTGCCAGCAGCCCAGAGCCAGGACGGAACGAGCAGTACTTC	CASSPEPGRNEQYF
13	TRBJ2-1	TRBV3-1/TRBV3-2	NA	NA	TGTGCCAGCAGCCAAGATGGCGCGGGTGAGCAGTTCTTC	CASSQDGAGEQFF
16	TRBJ2-2	TRBV14	NA	TRBD1	TGTGCCAGCAGCCCGACCCGGGACAGAAACACCGGGGAGCTGTTTTTT	CASSPTRDRNTGELFF
13	TRBJ1-5	TRBV12-5	NA	NA	TGTGCTAGTGGTTTGTGGCCGAGTGCGCCCCAGCATTTT	CASGLWPSAPQHF
18	TRBJ2-1	TRBV9	NA	TRBD2	TGTGCCAGCAGCCCCCGACCGACTAGCGGGAGAGTTTACAATGAGCAGTTCTTC	CASSPRPTSGRVYNEQFF
15	TRBJ1-5	TRBV27	NA	NA	TGTGCCAGCAGTCCGCGGGGCAGGGAGCGCCAGCCCCAGCATTTT	CASSPRGRERQPQHF
14	TRBJ1-1	TRBV15	NA	NA	TGTGCCACCAGCAGAGCCCTTGTTTCCACTGAAGCTTTCTTT	CATSRALVSTEAFF
15	TRBJ2-1	TRBV6-5	NA	TRBD2	TGTGCCAGCAGCGCCGGGACTAGGATCTACAATGAGCAGTTCTTC	CASSAGTRIYNEQFF
12	TRBJ2-7	TRBV6-5	few	NA	TGTGCCAGCAGTTTTCTGGGGGGCGAGCAGTACTTC	CASSFLGGEQYF
16	TRBJ2-1	TRBV6-5	once	NA	TGTGCCAGCAGTTACCGGCCAGCGTCCCCATACAATGAGCAGTTCTTC	CASSYRPASPYNEQFF
11	TRBJ2-7	TRBV20-1	NA	NA	TGCAGTGCTAGAAGTTTCGACGAGCAGTACTTC	CSARSFDEQYF